This T cell receptor (beta chain) derives from a study of regulatory T cells in long-lasting Graves disease. Notes on the study in general: Among the persistent patients, some 2,900 public clonotypes were shared, more than the approximately 1,000 shared among new patients.

The time point: newly diagnosed GD, antithyroid drugs for less than 3 months. PBMC-derived RNA was used for the TCR library. American Thyroid Association guidelines defined how Graves' disease was diagnosed. This clonotype was seen more than once but under ten times. What it binds is unknown. According to the study, TCR beta libraries were built with iRepertoire HTBI primers and CDR3-region Arm-PCR. Each CDR3 protein is one row after TCRdb ran MiXCR on the multiplex PCR reads. The sample lists 500,000 to 700,000 distinct CDR3 sequences; around 15% were seen once. The CDR3 has 15 amino acids. Losses at the gene ends were 5 bases for V and 6 bases for J; bases not matched to a gene: 4. CDR1 SGHTA and CDR2 FQGNSA come from the germline V gene. Separately, the same data were catalogued under a study of T cells in Graves' hyperthyroidism and ophthalmopathy. As that report states: Patients aged 18 to 65 had newly diagnosed hyperthyroidism lasting under 2 months. The HTBI primer set drove a first-round RT-PCR of the TCR CDR3.

The sequence came from a woman in her 30s with Graves disease. The chain combines TRBV7-2 with TRBJ2-3, with 14 bases fitting TRBD2. Sequences were derived from peripheral blood mononuclear cells (PBMCs), sampled at new diagnosis, from a patient treated with antithyroid drugs. The CDR3 region has the DNA TGTGCCAGCAGCCGCGGACTAGCGGGAGGTGATACGCAGTATTTT. Its translation is CASSRGLAGGDTQYF. Full variable domain (outside the CDR3, taken from reference TRBV7-2 and TRBJ2-3): GAGVSQSPSNKVTEKGKDVELRCDPISGHTALYWYRQSLGQGLEFLIYFQGNSAPDKSGLPSDRFSAERTGGSVSTLTIQRTQQEDSAVYLCASSRGLAGGDTQYFGPGTRLTVL.